Following are 9 T cell receptor beta chains from one sample sequenced in a study of cytomegalovirus exposure and HLA in healthy donors. With 60 Vbeta and 13 Jbeta primers, the PCR was carried out. The table came from immunoSEQ multiplex PCR; TCRdb's copy has only in-frame clones and leaves some out. The table includes 100,000 or so clones, around 68% detected once. Sequencing was performed on PBMCs. Every receptor here comes from a man aged 50-59 years in good health and CMV-seronegative.

The chain uses TRBV4-1 and TRBJ2-5, with 9 bases lining up with TRBD2. V was pared by 1 base and J by 5 bases, with 8 bases of the junction left unmatched. This CDR3 region has 16 residues. Germline CDR1 is MGHRA and CDR2 is YSYEKL. CDR3 DNA: TGCGCCAGCAGCCAAGTGATGGCGGGAGGGAGGGAGACCCAGTACTTC. Its protein product is CASSQVMAGGRETQYF.

The rearrangement links TRBV27 to TRBJ1-5; D not certain. This CDR3 region has 14 residues. V gave up 3 bases and J gave up 4 bases, with 10 bases separating them. Germline V lookup: CDR1 MNHEY, CDR2 SMNVEV (reference sequence). CDR3 nucleotides: TGTGCCAGCAGTTTCTCGGGAGCGAATCAGCCCCAGCATTTT. Protein product: CASSFSGANQPQHF.

This clone was found once. The J gene is TRBJ1-3, the V gene TRBV2; D gene uncertain. Germline CDR1 reads SNHLY; CDR2 reads FYNNEI. V shed 7 bases and J shed 0 bases, with 7 bases lying between them. CDR3 length: 13 residues. CDR3 in amino acids: CASTSDSGNTIYF. The CDR3 region has the DNA TGTGCCAGCACTTCAGACTCTGGAAACACCATATATTTT.

This sequence joins TRBV6-1 and TRBJ1-1; TRBD1 might be the D (6 bases). V gave up 8 bases and J gave up 4 bases, with 17 bases separating them. The V gene's germline CDR1 is MNHNS and CDR2 SASEGT. This CDR3 region has 14 residues. This chain's CDR3 is CASGQGTLSTEAFF. The CDR3 DNA reads as TGTGCCAGCGGGCAGGGGACCTTGAGCACTGAAGCTTTCTTT.

V usage is TRBV5-1 and J usage is TRBJ2-2, with TRBD2 identical over 14 bases. Looked up from germline, CDR1 is SGHRS and CDR2 is YFSETQ. The CDR3 consists of 18 residues. Losses at the gene ends were 4 bases for V and 5 bases for J; bases not matched to a gene: 10. The CDR3 sequence is CASSQGLAGVGRTGELFF. The CDR3 DNA sequence: TGCGCCAGCAGCCAGGGACTAGCGGGAGTAGGGAGGACCGGGGAGCTGTTTTTT.

The genes are TRBV2 and TRBJ1-4; 8 bases match TRBD1. With V trimmed by 6 bases and J by 8 bases, 23 bases remained unmatched. Germline V lookup: CDR1 SNHLY, CDR2 FYNNEI. The CDR3 covers 19 residues. DNA of the CDR3: TGTGCCAGCAGACCCTATACGAAGGCAGGGGGCGCGGGGTTCGAAAAACTGTTTTTT. Its protein product is CASRPYTKAGGAGFEKLFF.

The chain joins TRBV25-1 to TRBJ2-1; D unclear. Germline V CDR1 and CDR2: MGHDK, SYGVNS. V lost 7 bases to trimming and J lost 1 base, with 5 bases between them. The CDR3 is made up of 12 amino acids. CDR3 residues: CASTLSYNEQFF. The CDR3 DNA reads TGTGCCAGCACCCTGTCCTACAATGAGCAGTTCTTC.

The chain combines TRBV27 with TRBJ2-2; TRBD1 aligns across 11 bases. CDR1 is MNHEY and CDR2 is SMNVEV in the germline V gene (reference sequence). The trim removed 4 bases at V and 8 bases at J, leaving 12 bases unmatched. This CDR3 spans 17 amino acids. CDR3: CASSSRGRTGGAGELFF. CDR3 in DNA: TGTGCCAGCAGTTCCCGGGGAAGGACAGGGGGCGCGGGGGAGCTGTTTTTT.

The genes are TRBV5-6 and TRBJ2-7; 7 bases are shared with TRBD2. The V gene's germline CDR1 is SGHDT and CDR2 YYEEEE. The CDR3 is made up of 16 amino acids. The V gene end was trimmed by 0 bases and the J gene end by 0 bases; junction bases not matched to a gene: 6. The CDR3 bases are TGTGCCAGCAGCTTGGCTTGGGGGGGAAGCTCCTACGAGCAGTACTTC. It specifies CASSLAWGGSSYEQYF.